These 18 T cell receptor beta chains share one sample of origin, sequenced in a study of T-cell reconstitution after alpha-beta-depleted transplantation in children. A TCRbeta library incorporating unique molecular identifiers was prepared. Via MiXCR, TCRdb re-called the PCR reads, giving one row per CDR3 protein. This table has fewer than 550,000 distinct CDR3 sequences, under 20% appearing once. This sample comprised PBMCs, mostly from graft donor cells, obtained 360 days after TCRalphabeta/CD19-depleted stem cell transplant. All receptors come from a boy under two years old who had a stem cell transplant for Wiskott-Aldrich syndrome, so the T cells may come from the graft donor.

This clonotype was picked up a small number of times. The chain combines TRBV5-1 with TRBJ2-1; the D is unclear. Deletions cut 7 bases from V and 0 bases from J, with 11 bases between. In germline, CDR1 is SGHRS, CDR2 YFSETQ. This CDR3 comprises 14 residues. CDR3 DNA: TGCGCCAGCGGGTTGGTGGGCTCCTACAATGAGCAGTTCTTC. It encodes CASGLVGSYNEQFF.

The V and J genes are TRBV5-1 and TRBJ2-5, with TRBD1 matching 8 bases. The CDR3 loop spans 16 amino acids. The germline gives CDR1 SGHRS, CDR2 YFSETQ. V dropped 4 bases and J dropped 4; count of bases not matched to a gene: 12. The CDR3 nucleotides read TGCGCCAGCAGCGTTTGGGAGAACACAGGGGGAGAGACCCAGTACTTC. This translates into CASSVWENTGGETQYF.

In its sample, this clonotype was seen a few times. The rearrangement joins TRBV10-3 to TRBJ2-2; TRBD2 might be the D (5 bases). The CDR3 covers 13 residues. CDR1 is ENHRY and CDR2 is SYGVKD in the germline V gene. V was cut by 6 bases and J by 2 bases, with 7 bases left in between. The CDR3 DNA follows: TGTGCCATCAGCGGAGGAAACACCGGGGAGCTGTTTTTT. Translated: CAISGGNTGELFF.

The chain is built from TRBV27 and TRBJ2-3; 8 bases map to TRBD2. Germline V gene sequence: CDR1 MNHEY, CDR2 SMNVEV (reference sequence). The CDR3 loop spans 15 amino acids. Germline trimming cut 0 bases from V and 9 bases from J; bases unmatched to any gene: 8. This chain's CDR3 is CASSLSGTLAGTQYF. CDR3 DNA sequence: TGTGCCAGCAGTTTATCGGGGACCTTAGCGGGAACGCAGTATTTT.

A single count supports this clonotype. The gene calls are TRBV27 and TRBJ2-3, with TRBD2 matching 8 bases. The germline gives CDR1 MNHEY, CDR2 SMNVEV (reference sequence). V was pared by 7 bases and J by 6 bases, with 12 bases of the junction left unmatched. The CDR3 loop spans 15 amino acids. The DNA of the CDR3 is TGTGCCAGCAAAATCGGGGGGGCTAGTTGGGATACGCAGTATTTT. Its translation is CASKIGGASWDTQYF.

The chain couples TRBV10-3 to TRBJ2-1; weak D call: TRBD2 (7 bases). The V gene's germline CDR1 is ENHRY and CDR2 SYGVKD. The V end was cut by 6 bases, the J end by 0 bases, with 15 bases between. This CDR3 contains 16 residues. The CDR3 sequence: CAISGGPTFSYNEQFF. CDR3 nucleotides: TGTGCCATCAGCGGGGGGCCAACATTCTCCTACAATGAGCAGTTCTTC.

CDR3 DNA: TGTGCCAGCAGCCCTTCCGCCTACGAGCAGTACTTC. It translates to CASSPSAYEQYF. The chain uses TRBV3-1 and TRBJ2-7; D gene ambiguous. Trimming stripped 4 bases from V and 2 bases from J, with 6 bases between. Germline-derived CDR1 and CDR2 are LGHDT and YNNKEL (reference sequence). This CDR3 spans 12 amino acids.

A few counts support this clonotype. This chain connects TRBV15 to TRBJ2-7; no clear D. Per the germline V gene, CDR1 is LNHNV and CDR2 is YYDKDF (reference sequence). The CDR3 contains 16 residues. Trimming took 1 base from V and 1 from J, leaving 14 bases between them. The CDR3 DNA follows: TGTGCCACCAGCAGAGGCCAGGAGAAGCTATCCTACGAGCAGTACTTC. The encoded protein is CATSRGQEKLSYEQYF.

V and J are TRBV2 and TRBJ2-1; D possibly corresponds to TRBD2 (6 bases). There are 14 residues in the CDR3. Germline V gene data show CDR1 as SNHLY and CDR2 as FYNNEI. The germline V and J ends were trimmed by 8 bases and 2 bases, with 13 bases remaining between them. The CDR3 DNA follows: TGTGCCAGCTTGGGACTCCCACCCTACAATGAGCAGTTCTTC. This codes for CASLGLPPYNEQFF. Variable domain in full (rest from reference TRBV2 and TRBJ2-1): EPEVTQTPSHQVTQMGQEVILRCVPISNHLYFYWYRQILGQKVEFLVSFYNNEISEKSEIFDDQFSVERPDGSNFTLKIRSTKLEDSAMYFCASLGLPPYNEQFFGPGTRLTVL.

The chain has TRBV20-1 and TRBJ1-1; TRBD1 aligns across 8 bases. Germline assignment: CDR1 DFQATT and CDR2 SNEGSKA (reference sequence). Losses at the gene ends were 0 bases for V and 3 bases for J; bases not matched to a gene: 6. CDR3 length: 15 residues. DNA for the CDR3: TGCAGTGCTAGAGACCCCAAGACAGGGGACACTGAAGCTTTCTTT. As protein: CSARDPKTGDTEAFF.

Only a few counts were recorded for this clonotype. V is TRBV7-2 and J is TRBJ2-4, with D possibly being TRBD2 (5 bases). Trimming pared 1 base from V and 9 bases from J, leaving 13 bases between. From germline, CDR1 is SGHTA and CDR2 FQGNSA. CDR3 length equals 14 residues. The CDR3 loop is CASSLDPGRSIQYF. CDR3 DNA: TGTGCCAGCAGCTTAGATCCGGGAAGAAGCATTCAGTACTTC.

This chain joins TRBV12-3 or TRBV12-4 and TRBJ2-2, with 13 bases that match TRBD2. V was pared by 6 bases and J by 6 bases, with 7 bases of the junction left unmatched. This CDR3 has 16 residues. CDR3 residues: CASSRTSGRGSGELFF. In DNA form, the CDR3 reads TGTGCCAGCAGCCGGACTAGCGGGAGAGGGTCCGGGGAGCTGTTTTTT.

The chain is built from TRBV20-1 and TRBJ2-1; D is perhaps TRBD2 (6 bases). From germline, CDR1 is DFQATT and CDR2 SNEGSKA (reference sequence). The CDR3 is 11 residues long. The V end lost 3 bases, the J end lost 12 bases, and 12 bases lay between the germline ends. This chain's CDR3 is CSARREVRQFF. In nucleotides, the CDR3 is TGCAGTGCTAGGAGGGAGGTTCGGCAGTTCTTC.

This clonotype showed up just a few times. The chain has TRBV21-1 and TRBJ2-7. TRBV21-1 is assigned pseudogene status. The CDR3 consists of 14 residues. The CDR3 DNA follows: TGTGCCAGCAGCACGGACGCCTCCTCCTACGAGCAGTACTTC. Amino acid sequence: CASSTDASSYEQYF.

J is TRBJ2-5 and V is TRBV28, with 12 bases lining up with TRBD2. This CDR3 comprises 16 residues. CDR1 is MDHEN and CDR2 is SYDVKM in the germline V gene. After removal of 6 bases from V and 5 bases from J, the junction contained 10 bases not matched to a gene. The DNA for the CDR3 is TGTGCCAGCAGAAAGCCTAGCGGGGGGGCCAAGGAGACCCAGTACTTC. Its protein is CASRKPSGGAKETQYF. Filled out from reference TRBV28 and TRBJ2-5, the complete variable domain reads DVKVTQSSRYLVKRTGEKVFLECVQDMDHENMFWYRQDPGLGLRLIYFSYDVKMKEKGDIPEGYSVSREKKERFSLILESASTNQTSMYLCASRKPSGGAKETQYFGPGTRLLVL.

This clonotype was counted a few times. The gene calls are TRBV12-3 or TRBV12-4 and TRBJ2-3, with a possible D match to TRBD2 (5 bases). This CDR3 has 14 residues. The ends were cut back, 6 bases at V and 6 bases at J, with 16 bases in the middle. In nucleotides, the CDR3 is TGTGCCAGCAGCCTCATACTCCCGGGGGATACGCAGTATTTT. Residues: CASSLILPGDTQYF.

The gene calls are TRBV4-1 and TRBJ1-2; 7 bases align to TRBD1. Unmatched junction bases numbered 15, after V lost 3 bases and J lost 2 bases. CDR1 is MGHRA and CDR2 is YSYEKL in the germline V gene. The CDR3 is 18 amino acids. The CDR3 DNA is TGCGCCAGCAGCCATCCCGGGACAGTACCCACCGTCAACTATGGCTACACCTTC. As protein: CASSHPGTVPTVNYGYTF.

This clonotype was picked up a small number of times. The chain uses TRBV4-3 and TRBJ1-2; D is unclear. This CDR3 region has 16 residues. The germline V gene has CDR1 LGHNA and CDR2 YSLEER. Trimming took 0 bases from V and 5 from J, leaving 16 bases between them. In DNA, the CDR3 is TGCGCCAGCAGCCAAGAATACCAGCAGGTTTTTTATGGCTACACCTTC. This translates into CASSQEYQQVFYGYTF.